The 30 T cell receptor beta chains below come from one sample, sequenced in a study of blood T cell repertoires in COVID-19. Profiled with immunoSEQ multiplex PCR; TCRdb holds only in-frame clones, not every one. There are 190,000 or so clones in the sample; approximately 86% occur only once, and under 3% lies in the top ten. Input material: peripheral blood. All receptors come from a woman aged 25-40 years with active or convalescent COVID-19.

This clone was seen a single time. The rearrangement links TRBV11-2 to TRBJ2-7; no clear D. Trimming left V 5 bases short and J 4 bases short, with 9 bases between. CDR1 and CDR2 (germline): SGHAT, FQNNGV. The CDR3 runs to 12 residues. In DNA form, the CDR3 reads TGTGCCAGCAGCCGCGGAATTTACGAGCAGTACTTC. Translating gives CASSRGIYEQYF.

This sequence joins TRBV6-1 and TRBJ2-1; 12 bases match TRBD2. Trimming removed 2 bases from V and 7 bases from J; junction bases left unmatched: 3. Germline V gene data show CDR1 as MNHNS and CDR2 as SASEGT. The CDR3 sequence is 15 residues long. CDR3 nucleotide sequence: TGTGCCAGCAGTGAACTAGCGGGAGGGCGGAATGAGCAGTTCTTC. Its translation: CASSELAGGRNEQFF.

The chain uses TRBV7-2 and TRBJ2-7, with D possibly TRBD1 on 6 matching bases. Trimming left V 2 bases short and J 3 bases short, with 11 bases between. Germline CDR1 is SGHTA and CDR2 is FQGNSA. The CDR3 spans 14 residues. The CDR3 region has the DNA TGTGCCAGCAGCTTATATAGGGGGAACTACGAGCAGTACTTC. Protein sequence: CASSLYRGNYEQYF.

The chain joins TRBV3-1 (or the pseudogene TRBV3-2) to TRBJ1-6, with D unclear. V lost 4 bases and J lost 8, with 15 bases in between. The V gene's germline CDR1 is LGHDT and CDR2 YNNKEL (reference sequence). This CDR3 region has 15 residues. This chain's CDR3 is CASSREGRRDSPLHF. CDR3 sequence (DNA): TGTGCCAGCAGCCGGGAGGGCCGACGAGATTCACCCCTCCACTTT.

The chain couples TRBV10-3 to TRBJ1-3; D call uncertain. The V end lost 6 bases, the J end lost 4 bases, and 7 bases lay between the germline ends. Germline CDR1 and CDR2: ENHRY and SYGVKD. The length of the CDR3 is 12 residues. The CDR3 DNA reads TGTGCCATCAGAGGCGGCGGAAACACCATATATTTT. Translation gives CAIRGGGNTIYF.

This sequence joins TRBV20-1 and TRBJ1-1; possible D gene TRBD1, 5 bases. The CDR3 covers 11 residues. CDR1 and CDR2 from the germline V gene are DFQATT and SNEGSKA (reference sequence). CDR3 loop: CTVAGRDEAFF. CDR3 DNA sequence: TGCACCGTCGCAGGGAGGGATGAAGCTTTCTTT.

The chain is built from TRBV4-1 and TRBJ2-1; 8 bases agree with TRBD2. The junction had 2 bases not matched to a gene; V was cut back by 0 bases and J by 4 bases. This CDR3 is built from 15 residues. CDR1 is MGHRA, CDR2 YSYEKL, per germline. The CDR3 loop is CASSQDAGGYNEQFF. For the CDR3, the DNA is TGCGCCAGCAGCCAAGATGCGGGGGGTTACAATGAGCAGTTCTTC.

J is TRBJ1-4 and V is TRBV23-1; the D gene is possibly TRBD1 (5 bases). TRBV23-1 is flagged as an ORF with uncertain function. The ends were cut back, 1 base at V and 8 bases at J, with 11 bases in the middle. CDR3 length: 14 residues. As DNA, the CDR3 is TGCGCCAGCAGTCAATGCAGGGTTCTGGAAAAACTGTTTTTT. This sequence encodes CASSQCRVLEKLFF.

This sequence joins TRBV5-1 and TRBJ1-5; D is unclear. Germline CDR1 is SGHRS and CDR2 is YFSETQ. Trimming removed 0 bases from V and 1 base from J, with 8 bases in between. This CDR3 has 15 amino acids. Here the CDR3 DNA reads TGCGCCAGCAGCTTGGGGTGGGCAAGCAATCAGCCCCAGCATTTT. It yields the protein CASSLGWASNQPQHF.

This clone was seen just once. The V call is TRBV9, the J call TRBJ2-2; TRBD1 might be the D (6 bases). Germline loops: CDR1 SGDLS, CDR2 YYNGEE. CDR3 length: 16 amino acids. Trimming removed 1 base at V and 4 bases at J, with 14 bases between. CDR3 bases: TGTGCCAGCAGCGTATTTGGGGTAGGGGGCACCGGGGAGCTGTTTTTT. It yields the protein CASSVFGVGGTGELFF.

The V and J genes are TRBV6-1 and TRBJ1-5; 8 nucleotides agree with TRBD1. Germline V lookup: CDR1 MNHNS, CDR2 SASEGT. With V trimmed by 1 base and J by 11 bases, 13 bases remained unmatched. The CDR3 is 16 amino acids. CDR3 in DNA: TGTGCCAGCAGTGAAGGGTCAGGGGGCCCAACACCGACCCAGCATTTT. Amino acids: CASSEGSGGPTPTQHF.

The rearrangement joins TRBV5-4 to TRBJ1-2; D is undetermined. This CDR3 is 13 amino acids long. V shed 3 bases and J shed 3 bases, with 9 bases lying between them. From germline, CDR1 is SGHNT and CDR2 YYREEE (reference sequence). DNA for the CDR3: TGTGCCAGCAGCTCCCATCAGGACTATGGCTACACCTTC. Its translation is CASSSHQDYGYTF.

V gene TRBV18 combines with J gene TRBJ2-1; a possible D gene is TRBD2 (5 bases). V shed 0 bases and J shed 7 bases, with 7 bases lying between them. This CDR3 contains 13 residues. From germline, CDR1 is KGHSH and CDR2 LQKENI. CDR3: CASSPPEANEQFF. CDR3 sequence (DNA): TGTGCCAGCTCACCACCGGAGGCGAATGAGCAGTTCTTC.

V gene TRBV19 combines with J gene TRBJ1-4; 10 bases agree with TRBD1. The CDR3 is 16 residues long. In germline, CDR1 is LNHDA, CDR2 SQIVND (reference sequence). V was pared by 6 bases and J by 5 bases, with 9 bases of the junction left unmatched. As DNA, the CDR3 is TGTGCCAGTAGGACAAGACAGGGGGCAAGGAATGAAAAACTGTTTTTT. It specifies CASRTRQGARNEKLFF.

The chain links TRBV5-1 to TRBJ1-2; 7 nucleotides agree with TRBD1. Looked up from germline, CDR1 is SGHRS and CDR2 is YFSETQ. This CDR3 region has 16 residues. V shed 3 bases, J shed 0 bases, and the junction held 8 bases outside the gene matches. The CDR3 here is CASSYTGTDSNYGYTF. In DNA form, the CDR3 reads TGCGCCAGCAGCTACACCGGGACAGACTCTAACTATGGCTACACCTTC. Full variable domain (remainder filled in from reference TRBV5-1 and TRBJ1-2): KAGVTQTPRYLIKTRGQQVTLSCSPISGHRSVSWYQQTPGQGLQFLFEYFSETQRNKGNFPGRFSGRQFSNSRSEMNVSTLELGDSALYLCASSYTGTDSNYGYTFGSGTRLTVV.

The V gene is TRBV6-7, the J gene TRBJ2-7; the match to TRBD2 covers 12 bases. TRBV6-7 is annotated as an ORF whose role is uncertain. Trimming took 5 bases from V and 2 from J; bases not matched to a gene: 13. This CDR3 contains 18 residues. Written as DNA, the CDR3 is TGTGCCAGCAGTACCTCGACTAGCGGGAGAGTGAGGCCCTACGAGCAGTACTTC. It yields the protein CASSTSTSGRVRPYEQYF.

The rearrangement links TRBV5-1 to TRBJ1-3; unclear D gene. Germline assignment: CDR1 SGHRS and CDR2 YFSETQ. This CDR3 has 17 residues. The ends were cut back, 1 base at V and 0 bases at J, with 14 bases in the middle. CDR3 nucleotide sequence: TGCGCCAGCAGCTTGATCTCCGTTCGAGGCTCTGGAAACACCATATATTTT. It is translated as CASSLISVRGSGNTIYF.

CDR3 nucleotides: TGTGCCAGCTCCTCACAGGGAAAATTTGAAGCTTTCTTT. This gives the protein CASSSQGKFEAFF. The V and J genes are TRBV7-9 and TRBJ1-1, with D perhaps matching TRBD1 (6 bases). This CDR3 has 13 amino acids. CDR1 and CDR2 from the germline V gene are SEHNR and FQNEAQ (reference sequence). The ends were cut back, 8 bases at V and 7 bases at J, with 17 bases in the middle.

The chain carries TRBV5-4 and TRBJ1-1; 7 bases agree with TRBD1. The CDR3 is 13 residues long. Germline CDR1 is SGHNT and CDR2 is YYREEE (reference sequence). After removal of 3 bases from V and 7 bases from J, the junction contained 6 bases not matched to a gene. CDR3 protein: CASSSTGSGEAFF. The DNA for the CDR3 is TGTGCCAGCAGCTCGACAGGGTCTGGTGAAGCTTTCTTT. The variable domain in full, completed from reference TRBV5-4 and TRBJ1-1, reads ETGVTQSPTHLIKTRGQQVTLRCSSQSGHNTVSWYQQALGQGPQFIFQYYREEENGRGNFPPRFSGLQFPNYSSELNVNALELDDSALYLCASSSTGSGEAFFGQGTRLTVV.

In DNA, the CDR3 is TGTGCCAGCAGCTTAGACTCCCCCAACATTCAGTACTTC. Encoded protein: CASSLDSPNIQYF. The chain links TRBV7-8 to TRBJ2-4; D gene uncertain. This CDR3 is built from 13 residues. CDR1 is SGHVS, CDR2 FQNEAQ, per germline. Trimming left V 1 base short and J 7 bases short, with 8 bases between.

The chain joins TRBV7-9 to TRBJ2-1; 10 nucleotides match TRBD2. The CDR3 has 18 amino acids. Germline-derived CDR1 and CDR2 are SEHNR and FQNEAQ (reference sequence). V dropped 1 base and J dropped 6; count of bases not matched to a gene: 12. The DNA of the CDR3 is TGTGCCAGCAGCTTAGAAGGGGGCCCTAGCGGGAGAGCCAATGAGCAGTTCTTC. It is translated as CASSLEGGPSGRANEQFF.

The chain uses TRBV10-2 and TRBJ2-3; 8 bases map to TRBD1. J lost 2 bases, V lost 4 bases, and 5 bases had no gene match. The CDR3 runs to 15 residues. Germline V lookup: CDR1 WSHSY, CDR2 SAAADI. This CDR3 reads CASSAAGGPTDTQYF. The CDR3 nucleotides read TGCGCCAGCAGTGCGGCAGGGGGCCCCACAGATACGCAGTATTTT.

The CDR3 is CASSQEGALLSGNTIYF. In DNA, the CDR3 is TGTGCCAGCAGCCAAGAGGGTGCCCTTCTCTCTGGAAACACCATATATTTT. This chain links TRBV7-8 with TRBJ1-3, with D uncertain. V was trimmed by 5 bases and J by 0 bases, leaving 17 bases between them. This CDR3 is built from 17 residues. Germline V lookup: CDR1 SGHVS, CDR2 FQNEAQ. Looking up the rest from reference TRBV7-8 and TRBJ1-3 gives the full variable domain: GAGVSQSPRYKVAKRGQDVALRCDPISGHVSLFWYQQALGQGPEFLTYFQNEAQLDKSGLPSDRFFAERPEGSVSTLKIQRTQQEDSAVYLCASSQEGALLSGNTIYFGEGSWLTVV.

The chain uses TRBV9 and TRBJ2-1; maybe TRBD2 (6 bases). The CDR3 is made up of 15 amino acids. Trimming cost V 2 bases and J 6 bases, with 15 bases left between them. The germline V gene encodes CDR1 SGDLS and CDR2 YYNGEE. The CDR3 spells CASSVPSKEGNEQFF. CDR3 in DNA: TGTGCCAGCAGCGTCCCGAGCAAGGAGGGCAATGAGCAGTTCTTC.

The rearrangement links TRBV11-2 to TRBJ1-2; D possibly corresponds to TRBD1 (6 bases). CDR1 and CDR2 (germline): SGHAT, FQNNGV. The CDR3 contains 17 residues. The V gene lost 8 bases and the J gene lost 1 base, with 23 bases spanning the gap. The CDR3 DNA reads as TGTGCCAGCTTGGGTGGGAACAGGGAGTTGCGTAACTATGGCTACACCTTC. It translates to CASLGGNRELRNYGYTF.

This sequence joins TRBV5-4 and TRBJ2-1; 15 nucleotides match TRBD2. Germline V lookup: CDR1 SGHNT, CDR2 YYREEE (reference sequence). The CDR3 extends over 16 amino acids. V was clipped by 1 base and J by 6 bases; unmatched bases: 2. The CDR3 sequence is CASSLWGLAGGNEQFF. The CDR3 bases are TGTGCCAGCAGCTTGTGGGGACTAGCGGGAGGCAATGAGCAGTTCTTC.

V usage is TRBV11-3 and J usage is TRBJ2-7, with 7 nucleotides matching TRBD2. Germline V gene lookup returns CDR1 SGHNT and CDR2 YENEEA. The CDR3 sequence is 15 residues long. The ends lost 6 bases at V and 2 bases at J; junction bases unmatched: 10. CDR3 coding DNA: TGTGCCAGCAGATCGACTAGCTACAACCCCTACGAGCAGTACTTC. Amino acids: CASRSTSYNPYEQYF. Supplemented by reference TRBV11-3 and TRBJ2-7, the full variable domain reads EAGVVQSPRYKIIEKKQPVAFWCNPISGHNTLYWYLQNLGQGPELLIRYENEEAVDDSQLPKDRFSAERLKGVDSTLKIQPAELGDSAVYLCASRSTSYNPYEQYFGPGTRLTVT.

This clone has more than one count but fewer than ten. CDR3 region: CASSSEVYNEQFF. Here the CDR3 DNA reads TGTGCCAGCAGCTCAGAGGTCTACAATGAGCAGTTCTTC. This chain connects TRBV7-9 to TRBJ2-1; no definite D call. The CDR3 has 13 residues. In germline, CDR1 is SEHNR, CDR2 FQNEAQ (reference sequence). V was pared by 4 bases and J by 3 bases, with 7 bases between.

The rearrangement joins TRBV28 to TRBJ1-2, with 7 positions matching TRBD1. With 6 bases clipped from V and 3 bases from J, the junction kept 7 bases outside the gene matches. Germline loops: CDR1 MDHEN, CDR2 SYDVKM. This CDR3 is built from 14 residues. CDR3 residues: CASRSTGTDYGYTF. In DNA, the CDR3 is TGTGCCAGCAGGTCGACAGGGACCGACTATGGCTACACCTTC.

The rearrangement links TRBV14 to TRBJ1-5; no reliable D call. V lost 9 bases and J 4 bases, leaving 4 bases between the germline ends. CDR3 length: 10 residues. Germline CDR1 reads SGHDN; CDR2 reads FVKESK. In DNA form, the CDR3 reads TGTGCCAGGCGAAATCAGCCCCAGCATTTT. Its protein product is CARRNQPQHF.